This TCR beta chain was documented in a study of CD8 T cells in Susac syndrome (dated by TCRdb to about 2019). Describing the broader study: Among the Susac syndrome patients who were sequenced, clinically active disease was present in 5 or 6 and clinical remission was observed in about eight. At blood withdrawal, Susac syndrome patients were either therapy-naive, taking corticosteroids (in some cases with IVIg as well), or taking IVIg alone. Whether CD8+ T cell activation and differentiation in Susac syndrome was antigen driven was tested using repertoire sequencing.

RNA was extracted using the RNeasy kit, and roughly 0.5 to 1 microgram was reverse transcribed with random hexamers. The immunoSEQ multiplex PCR assay, which covers 54 Vbeta and 13 Jbeta segments, was used to amplify TCR beta CDR3 regions. PCR amplification bias was corrected using a synthetic template baseline for primer optimization and computational correction. Per the original workflow: Reads were annotated to V, D and J genes according to IMGT and were analyzed with immunoSEQ Analyzer, with only productive sequences retained. Clonality was computed as one minus Shannon entropy normalized by log2 of the number of productive unique sequences. For each patient and control, public and private clones were evaluated within the 100 most prevalent clones. Clones were defined as Susac-specific if absent from the healthy and MS cohorts, from 900 to 1,200 published viral clones and from other ImmuneACCESS disease sequences. TCRdb reanalyzed the raw reads on its own, using fastp at Q25 for trimming and MiXCR for clone calling, and kept in-frame beta chains. For every CDR3 protein sequence, its rows merge into one entry that carries the most common genes and DNA. It is TCRdb's table, rather than the study itself, that gives the V and J calls and clone size. For this sample there are 150,000 to 200,000 distinct CDR3 sequences; about 94% appear just once. Roughly 0.098% of the sample belongs to the ten largest clones.

Peripheral blood CD8+ and CD4+ T cells from healthy donors, Susac syndrome patients and multiple sclerosis patients were profiled using high-throughput TCR beta sequencing. The Susac syndrome patients fulfilled recently defined diagnostic criteria for definite or probable disease. Bulk CD8+ and CD4+ T cells were purified by magnetic negative isolation, whereas CD8+ TEMRA cells were enriched by FACS. Blood was drawn into EDTA tubes, processed within 24 hours, and PBMCs were isolated by density gradient centrifugation. PBMCs intended for TCR sequencing were cryopreserved in liquid nitrogen and thawed later in a water bath at 37 degrees C. A purity of at least 90% was achieved for sorted or isolated CD4+, CD8+ and CD8+ TEMRA cells. From cysteine to phenylalanine, the CDR3 is 14 amino acids long. Just CDR3 DNA is preserved here, 42 bases in frame from base 1. As encoded in the germline V gene, CDR1 is ENHRY while CDR2 is SYGVKD. V is pared back by 5 bases and J by 2 bases, with 12 bases lying between the germline termini.

General study outcomes and caveats: In patients with Susac syndrome, the CD4+ T cell repertoire showed no detectable clonal expansion. The number of individuals in the TCR sequencing and HLA analysis was recognized as being relatively small.

As concerns this clonotype: The antigen it binds to is not known. Base quality data are lacking; no much larger clone is found one base away.

This chain is built from TRBV10-3 and TRBJ1-1; no D gene is confidently identified. Specimen: CD4+ T cells from PBMCs. This TCR came from a human donor with Susac syndrome. CDR3 reads: CAISSSGGNTEAFF. The nucleotides read TGTGCCATCAGTTCATCTGGTGGAAACACTGAAGCTTTCTTT.